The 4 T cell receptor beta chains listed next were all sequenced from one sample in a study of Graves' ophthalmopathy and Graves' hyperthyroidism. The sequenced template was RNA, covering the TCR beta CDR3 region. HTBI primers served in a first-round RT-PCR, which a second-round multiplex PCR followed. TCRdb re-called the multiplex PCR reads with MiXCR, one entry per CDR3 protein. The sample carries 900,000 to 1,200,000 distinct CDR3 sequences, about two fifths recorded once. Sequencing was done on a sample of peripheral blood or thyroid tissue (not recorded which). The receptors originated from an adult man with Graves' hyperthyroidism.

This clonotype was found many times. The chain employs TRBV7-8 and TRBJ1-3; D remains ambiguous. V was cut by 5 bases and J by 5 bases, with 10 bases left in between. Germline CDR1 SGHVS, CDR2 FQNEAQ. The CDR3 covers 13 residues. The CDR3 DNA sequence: TGTGCCAGCAGCCCCTCCGGTCGAAACACCATATATTTT. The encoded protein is CASSPSGRNTIYF.

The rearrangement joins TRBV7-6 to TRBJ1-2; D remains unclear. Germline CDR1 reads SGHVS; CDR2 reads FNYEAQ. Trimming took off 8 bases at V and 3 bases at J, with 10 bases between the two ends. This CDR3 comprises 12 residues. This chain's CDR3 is CASAVGHYGYTF. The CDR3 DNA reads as TGTGCCAGCGCCGTAGGGCACTATGGCTACACCTTC.

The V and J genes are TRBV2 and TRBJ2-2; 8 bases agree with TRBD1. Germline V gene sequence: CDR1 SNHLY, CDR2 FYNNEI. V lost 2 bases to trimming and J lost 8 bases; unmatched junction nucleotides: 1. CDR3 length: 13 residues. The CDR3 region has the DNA TGTGCCAGCAGTGAACAGGGGGCTGGGGAGCTGTTTTTT. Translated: CASSEQGAGELFF.

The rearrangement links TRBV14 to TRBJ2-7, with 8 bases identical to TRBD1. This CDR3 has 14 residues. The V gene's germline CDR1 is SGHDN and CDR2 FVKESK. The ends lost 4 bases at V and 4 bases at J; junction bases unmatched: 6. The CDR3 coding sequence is TGTGCCAGCAGCCCTAGGACAGGGTATTACGAGCAGTACTTC. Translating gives CASSPRTGYYEQYF.